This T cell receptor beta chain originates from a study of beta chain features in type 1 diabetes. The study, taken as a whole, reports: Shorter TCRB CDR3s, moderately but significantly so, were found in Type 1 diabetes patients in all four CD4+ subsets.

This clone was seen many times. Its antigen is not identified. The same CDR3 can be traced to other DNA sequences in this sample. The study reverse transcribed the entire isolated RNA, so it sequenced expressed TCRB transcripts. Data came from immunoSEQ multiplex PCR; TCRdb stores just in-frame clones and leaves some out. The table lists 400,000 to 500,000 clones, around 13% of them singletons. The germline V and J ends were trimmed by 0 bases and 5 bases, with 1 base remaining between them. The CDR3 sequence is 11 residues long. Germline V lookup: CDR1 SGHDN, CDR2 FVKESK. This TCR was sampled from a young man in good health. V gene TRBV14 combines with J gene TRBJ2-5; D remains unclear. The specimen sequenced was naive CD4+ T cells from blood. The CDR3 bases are TGTGCCAGCAGCCAAGAGGAGACCCAGTACTTC. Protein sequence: CASSQEETQYF.